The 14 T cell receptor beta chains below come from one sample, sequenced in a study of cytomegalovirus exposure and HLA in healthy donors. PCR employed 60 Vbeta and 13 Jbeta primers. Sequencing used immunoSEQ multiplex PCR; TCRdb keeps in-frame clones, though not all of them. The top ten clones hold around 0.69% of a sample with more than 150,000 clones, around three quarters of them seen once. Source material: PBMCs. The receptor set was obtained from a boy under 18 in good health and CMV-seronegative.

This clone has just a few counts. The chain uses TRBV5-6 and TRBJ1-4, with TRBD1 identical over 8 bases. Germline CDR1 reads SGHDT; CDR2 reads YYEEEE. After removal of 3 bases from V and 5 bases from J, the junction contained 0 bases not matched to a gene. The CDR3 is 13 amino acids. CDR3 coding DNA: TGTGCCAGCAGCTGGACAGGGAATGAAAAACTGTTTTTT. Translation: CASSWTGNEKLFF.

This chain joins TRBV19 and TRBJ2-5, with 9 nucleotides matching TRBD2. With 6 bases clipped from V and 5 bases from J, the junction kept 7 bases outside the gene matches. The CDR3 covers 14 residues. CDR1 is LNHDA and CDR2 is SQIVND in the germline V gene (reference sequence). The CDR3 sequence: CASSGGAGGETQYF. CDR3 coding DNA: TGTGCCAGTAGCGGTGGGGCGGGAGGGGAGACCCAGTACTTC.

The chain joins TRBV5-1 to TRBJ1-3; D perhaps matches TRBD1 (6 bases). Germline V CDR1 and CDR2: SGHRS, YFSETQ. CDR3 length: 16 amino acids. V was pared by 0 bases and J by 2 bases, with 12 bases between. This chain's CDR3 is CASSLEGGSTGNTIYF. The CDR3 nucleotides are TGCGCCAGCAGCTTGGAGGGGGGGTCCACTGGAAACACCATATATTTT.

This chain's CDR3 is CASSKERRELDEQFF. DNA for the CDR3: TGTGCCAGCAGTAAAGAAAGGAGGGAGCTGGATGAGCAGTTCTTC. The rearrangement links TRBV11-2 to TRBJ2-1; TRBD2 might be the D (6 bases). V lost 6 bases, J lost 8 bases, and 20 bases lay in between. The CDR3 runs to 15 residues. CDR1 SGHAT and CDR2 FQNNGV come from the germline V gene.

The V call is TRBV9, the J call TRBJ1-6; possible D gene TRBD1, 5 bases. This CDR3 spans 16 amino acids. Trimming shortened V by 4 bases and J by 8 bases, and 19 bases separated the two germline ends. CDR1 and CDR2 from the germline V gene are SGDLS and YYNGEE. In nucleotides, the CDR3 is TGTGCCAGCAGCCCCGGGGAGGGGCCCCTTTATTCACCCCTCCACTTT. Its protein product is CASSPGEGPLYSPLHF.

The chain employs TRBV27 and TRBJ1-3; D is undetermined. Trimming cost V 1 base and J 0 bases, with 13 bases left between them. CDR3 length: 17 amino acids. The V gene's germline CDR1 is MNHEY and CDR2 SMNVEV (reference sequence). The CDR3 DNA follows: TGTGCCAGCAGTTTATATCCCTCAACAGTCTCTGGAAACACCATATATTTT. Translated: CASSLYPSTVSGNTIYF.

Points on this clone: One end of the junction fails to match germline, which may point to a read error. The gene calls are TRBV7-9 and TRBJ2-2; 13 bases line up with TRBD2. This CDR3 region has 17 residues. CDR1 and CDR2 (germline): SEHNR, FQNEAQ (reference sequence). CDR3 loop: CSSSGARTSGSAGELFF. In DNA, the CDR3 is TGTTCCAGCAGCGGCGCCCGGACTAGCGGGAGTGCCGGGGAGCTGTTTTTT.

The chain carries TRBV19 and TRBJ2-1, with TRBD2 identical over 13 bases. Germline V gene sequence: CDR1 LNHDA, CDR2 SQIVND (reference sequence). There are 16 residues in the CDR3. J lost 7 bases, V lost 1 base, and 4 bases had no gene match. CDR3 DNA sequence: TGTGCCAGTAGTATAGTCTGGACTAGCGGGAGAAATGAGCAGTTCTTC. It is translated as CASSIVWTSGRNEQFF. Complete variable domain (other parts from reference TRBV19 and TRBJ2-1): DGGITQSPKYLFRKEGQNVTLSCEQNLNHDAMYWYRQDPGQGLRLIYYSQIVNDFQKGDIAEGYSVSREKKESFPLTVTSAQKNPTAFYLCASSIVWTSGRNEQFFGPGTRLTVL.

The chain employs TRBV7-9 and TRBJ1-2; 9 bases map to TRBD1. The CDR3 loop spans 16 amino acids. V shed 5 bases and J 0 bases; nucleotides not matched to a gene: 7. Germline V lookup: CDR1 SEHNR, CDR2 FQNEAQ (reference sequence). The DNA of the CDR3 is TGTGCCAGCAGCGCCCGGGACAGGGATTCTAACTATGGCTACACCTTC. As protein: CASSARDRDSNYGYTF.

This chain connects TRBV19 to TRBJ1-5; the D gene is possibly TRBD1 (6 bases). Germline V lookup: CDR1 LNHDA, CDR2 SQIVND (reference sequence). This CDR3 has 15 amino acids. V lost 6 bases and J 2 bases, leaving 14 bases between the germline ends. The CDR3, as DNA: TGTGCCAGTAGCCTACAGGGCGGAGGCAATCAGCCCCAGCATTTT. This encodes CASSLQGGGNQPQHF.

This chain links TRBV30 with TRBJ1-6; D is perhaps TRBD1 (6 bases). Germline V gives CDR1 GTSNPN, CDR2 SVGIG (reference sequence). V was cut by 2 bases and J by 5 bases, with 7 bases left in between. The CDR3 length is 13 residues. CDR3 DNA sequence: TGTGCCTGGAGTTACAGGGATAATTCACCCCTCCACTTT. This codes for CAWSYRDNSPLHF.

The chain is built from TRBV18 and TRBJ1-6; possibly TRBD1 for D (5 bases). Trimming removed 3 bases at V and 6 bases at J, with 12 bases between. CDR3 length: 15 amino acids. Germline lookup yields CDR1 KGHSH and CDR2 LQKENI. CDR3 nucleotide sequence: TGTGCCAGCTCACCCGGGCAGGGAGGTAATTCACCCCTCCACTTT. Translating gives CASSPGQGGNSPLHF. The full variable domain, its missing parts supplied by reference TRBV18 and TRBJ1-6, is NAGVMQNPRHLVRRRGQEARLRCSPMKGHSHVYWYRQLPEEGLKFMVYLQKENIIDESGMPKERFSAEFPKEGPSILRIQQVVRGDSAAYFCASSPGQGGNSPLHFGNGTRLTVT.

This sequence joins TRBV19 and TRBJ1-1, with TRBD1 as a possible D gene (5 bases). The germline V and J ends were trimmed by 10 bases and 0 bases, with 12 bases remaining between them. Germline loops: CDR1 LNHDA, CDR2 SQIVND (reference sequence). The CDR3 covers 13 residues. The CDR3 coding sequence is TGTGCCACTAGACAGTTAATGAACACTGAAGCTTTCTTT. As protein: CATRQLMNTEAFF.

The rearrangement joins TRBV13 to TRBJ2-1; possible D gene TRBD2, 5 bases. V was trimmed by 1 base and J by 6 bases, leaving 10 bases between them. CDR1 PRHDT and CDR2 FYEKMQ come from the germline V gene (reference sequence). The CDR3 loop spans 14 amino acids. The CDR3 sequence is CASSLVSGGNEQFF. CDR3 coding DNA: TGTGCCAGCAGCTTAGTTTCAGGAGGCAATGAGCAGTTCTTC.